This T cell receptor beta chain was sequenced in a study of T cells in tumors after PD-1 blockade. The wider study: Patients received pembrolizumab 200 mg every 3 weeks or cemiplimab 350 mg every 2 weeks.

This clone is judged medium-sized. Antigen: not known. Assay used: immunoSEQ multiplex PCR; TCRdb lists only in-frame clones, some missing. The table has roughly 9,800 clones, around 67% seen once. Site-matched primary tumor biopsies were taken before and after PD-1 blockade. The study, taken as a whole, reports: Only pre- versus post-treatment comparisons showed clonal replacement.

The CDR3 has 14 residues. J was trimmed by 1 base and V by 5 bases; bases with no gene match: 7. CDR1 is SQVTM, CDR2 ANQGSEA, per germline. The chain combines TRBV29-1 with TRBJ2-7; TRBD2 aligns across 8 bases. Sequencing used tumor tissue, obtained after anti-PD-1 treatment. This TCR came from a human donor with basal cell carcinoma. The CDR3 sequence: CSVRGTSRSYEQYF. The CDR3 DNA is TGCAGCGTTAGGGGGACTAGTCGATCCTACGAGCAGTACTTC.